This T cell receptor (beta chain) was captured in a study of CXCR3-negative and CXCR3-positive naive CD8 T cells. Study-wide points: Naive subsets had comparable surface CD5, so TRB CDR3 properties gauged TCR strength. Fresh PBMCs served for most assays, and CXCR3 expression fell partially after cryopreservation. Whereas memory cells differed, naive CXCR3-negative and CXCR3-positive cells shared similar TRBV-TRBJ usage.

Notes on this clonotype: Antigen unknown.

The authors made the TRB cDNA libraries by 5' RACE using UMI labels. After re-calling the 5' RACE reads, TCRdb lists one entry per CDR3 protein, DNA absent. The sample data list 50,000 to 65,000 distinct CDR3 sequences. The CDR3 covers 13 residues. Germline CDR1 is SEHNR and CDR2 is FQNEAQ (reference sequence). Sample: memory CD8+ T cells from blood. The clonotype was recovered from a human donor in good health. Some clones in this sample may be carry-over from other donors' samples. This rearrangement joins TRBV7-9 to TRBJ2-7; TCRdb designates TRBD1, a call that cannot be tested without DNA. CDR3 sequence: CASSLPGQYEQYF.